This TCR beta chain was identified in a study of shared clonotypes between healthy human individuals. General observations from the study: Researchers sampled only blood; tissue repertoires likely differ.

Naive CD8 cells lacked CD45RO, underwent positive selection for CCR7 and left out terminally differentiated effector memory CD45RA+ cells. Libraries were prepared by immunoSEQ multiplex PCR; TCRdb keeps only in-frame clonotypes and omits some of them. The sample carries about 2.1 million clones, just over 90% recorded once. The V segment lost 4 bases and the J segment 0 bases; nucleotides outside the gene matches: 5. In germline, CDR1 is SEHNR, CDR2 FQNEAQ (reference sequence). CDR3 length: 17 residues. As for this clone: Its specificity is not known.

The chain links TRBV7-9 to TRBJ2-6; 8 bases fit TRBD1. The sequenced material came from naive CD8+ T cells from PBMCs. The sequence was collected from a man between 18 and 35 years old in good health. Some clones in this sample may be carry-over from other donors' samples. CDR3 nucleotides: TGTGCCAGCAGCTACAGACAGGGGAGCTCTGGGGCCAACGTCCTGACTTTC. It translates to CASSYRQGSSGANVLTF.